This T cell receptor beta chain was profiled in a study of blood T cell repertoires in COVID-19. This clone was found a few times. TCRdb's table, derived via immunoSEQ multiplex PCR, lists solely in-frame clones and lacks some. The data contain roughly 380,000 clones, 75% to 90% of them seen just once; the ten biggest clones take up roughly 1.6%. This CDR3 has 20 amino acids. J lost 1 base, V lost 6 bases, and 15 bases had no gene match. Germline V gene sequence: CDR1 MNHNY, CDR2 SVGAGI (reference sequence). The chain is built from TRBV6-6 and TRBJ2-6; 10 nucleotides match TRBD1. The receptor was derived from a woman aged 40-49 years with COVID-19, enrolled during active disease. Sequenced material: peripheral blood. The CDR3 spells CASSPHPPGQGISGANVLTF. The CDR3 region has the DNA TGTGCCAGCAGCCCGCACCCACCGGGACAGGGGATTTCTGGGGCCAACGTCCTGACTTTC.